The TCR beta chain described here comes from a study of vaccination and CD4 T cells after COVID-19. About the study: Everyone enrolled got two doses of BNT162b2 or mRNA-1273 vaccine.

Comment on this clonotype: The antigen is not known.

An Oncomine TCR Beta short-read assay was used to sequence the DNA from cultured CD4+ T cells. Each CDR3 protein is one row after TCRdb ran MiXCR on the PCR reads. The sample lists approximately 15,000 distinct CDR3 sequences, about a fifth occurring once. Treatment described: roughly nine-day PBMC culture with coronavirus spike peptide pools or control peptides (ViraFEST assay). As nucleocapsid antibodies were negative both before and after vaccination, the healthy vaccine recipients showed no prior SARS-CoV-2 infection. Trimming removed 6 bases from V and 4 bases from J; junction bases left unmatched: 9. The germline V gene encodes CDR1 SGHRS and CDR2 YFSETQ. This CDR3 comprises 14 residues.

The genes are TRBV5-1 and TRBJ2-7; 8 nucleotides match TRBD2. This sequence originates from a human donor who received a COVID-19 vaccine. Sequences were derived from CD4+ T cells from blood, cultured in vitro, sampled before SARS-CoV-2 vaccination. This CDR3 reads CASKRTSLSYEQYF. The CDR3 nucleotides are TGCGCCAGCAAGAGGACTAGCCTTTCGTACGAGCAGTACTTC.